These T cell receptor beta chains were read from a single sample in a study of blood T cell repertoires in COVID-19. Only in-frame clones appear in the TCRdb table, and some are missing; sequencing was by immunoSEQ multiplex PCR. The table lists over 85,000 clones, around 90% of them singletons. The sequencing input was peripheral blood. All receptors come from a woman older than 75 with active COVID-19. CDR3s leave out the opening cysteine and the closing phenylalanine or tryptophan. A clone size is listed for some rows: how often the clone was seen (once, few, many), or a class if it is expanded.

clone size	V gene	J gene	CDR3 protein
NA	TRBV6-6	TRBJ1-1	ASSYRDRLGGEAF
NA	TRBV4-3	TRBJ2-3	ASSQDHTGTDTQY
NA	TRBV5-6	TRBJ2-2	ASTFILREADTGELF
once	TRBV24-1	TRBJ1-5	ATSDSTSRGALGNQPQH
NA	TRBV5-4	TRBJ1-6	ASSTATGGIDSPLH
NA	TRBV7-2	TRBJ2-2	ASSPIAGVGKNTGELF
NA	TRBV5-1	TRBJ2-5	ASSLAPGSANQETQY
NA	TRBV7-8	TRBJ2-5	ASSKGLADPYQETQY
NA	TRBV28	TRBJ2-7	ASTASGSYEQY
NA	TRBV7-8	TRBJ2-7	ASSPGVLASYEQY
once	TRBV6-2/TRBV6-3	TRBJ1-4	ASSYSIRRAGEKLF
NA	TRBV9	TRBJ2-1	ASSVRASYNEQF
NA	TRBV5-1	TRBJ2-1	ASTVGQTYNEQF
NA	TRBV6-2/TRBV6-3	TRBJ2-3	ASSYGGDSTSGYSTDTQY
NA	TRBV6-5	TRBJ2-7	ASRTSGGYSYEQY
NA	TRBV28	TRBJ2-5	ASSKTSVSQTQY
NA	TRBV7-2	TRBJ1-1	ASSLRGLTEAF
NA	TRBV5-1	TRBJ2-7	ASSLAGRGAYEQY
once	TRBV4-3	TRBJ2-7	ASSQERSSYEQY
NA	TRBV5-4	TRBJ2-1	ASSLGFSYNEQF
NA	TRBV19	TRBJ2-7	ASSIGLFYEQY
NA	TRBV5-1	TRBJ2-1	ASSLAPVGTRLVEQF
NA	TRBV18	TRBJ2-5	ASSPGAGARQETQY
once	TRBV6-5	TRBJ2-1	ASSYLGSRLTSEQF
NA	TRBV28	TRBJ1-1	ASSSQGLYTEAF
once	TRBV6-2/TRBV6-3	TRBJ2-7	ASSYTKYEQY
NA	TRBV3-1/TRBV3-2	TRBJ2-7	ASSQDRRGEQY
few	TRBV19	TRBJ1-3	ASRGAFSGNTIY
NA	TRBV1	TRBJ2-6	TSRGDSLGPGANVLT
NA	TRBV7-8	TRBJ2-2	ASSLLRGQGAKPSTGELF
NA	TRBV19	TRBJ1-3	ASRTETRASGNTIY
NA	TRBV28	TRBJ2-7	ASSLSGRGWEQY
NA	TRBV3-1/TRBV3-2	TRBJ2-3	ASSQAGTAQY
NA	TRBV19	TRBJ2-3	ASKIQGATDTQY
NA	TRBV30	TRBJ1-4	AWSASGEKLF
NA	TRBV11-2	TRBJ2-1	ASSLGNSGYNEQF
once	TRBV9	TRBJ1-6	ASSVEGHGNSPLH
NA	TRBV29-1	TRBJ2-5	SVQTGNQETQY
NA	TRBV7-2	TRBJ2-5	ASSLEELGETQY
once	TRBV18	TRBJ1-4	ASSPSGQPRGEKLF
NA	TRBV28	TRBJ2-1	ASSSPPGAGGQGGPLERQF
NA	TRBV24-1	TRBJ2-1	ATSDPQGQGGSGEQF
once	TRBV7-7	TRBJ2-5	ASSLGSLAGGGETQY
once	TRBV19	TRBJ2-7	ASRRTGNKNEQY
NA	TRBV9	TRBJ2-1	ASSRDRGYEQF
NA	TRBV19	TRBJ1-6	ASRQTGVQTLH